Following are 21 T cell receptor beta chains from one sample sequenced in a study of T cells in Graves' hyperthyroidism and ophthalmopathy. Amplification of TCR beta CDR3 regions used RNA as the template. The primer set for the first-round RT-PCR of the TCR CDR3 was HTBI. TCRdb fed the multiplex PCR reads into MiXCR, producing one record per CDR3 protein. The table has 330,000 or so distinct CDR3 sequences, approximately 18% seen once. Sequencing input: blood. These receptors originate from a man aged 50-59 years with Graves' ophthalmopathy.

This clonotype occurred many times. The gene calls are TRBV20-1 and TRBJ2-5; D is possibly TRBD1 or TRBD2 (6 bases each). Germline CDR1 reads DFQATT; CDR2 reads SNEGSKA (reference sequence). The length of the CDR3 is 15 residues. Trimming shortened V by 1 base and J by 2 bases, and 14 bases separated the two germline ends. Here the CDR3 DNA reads TGCAGTGCTAGAGGGATGGGGGGCGGACAAGAGACCCAGTACTTC. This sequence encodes CSARGMGGGQETQYF.

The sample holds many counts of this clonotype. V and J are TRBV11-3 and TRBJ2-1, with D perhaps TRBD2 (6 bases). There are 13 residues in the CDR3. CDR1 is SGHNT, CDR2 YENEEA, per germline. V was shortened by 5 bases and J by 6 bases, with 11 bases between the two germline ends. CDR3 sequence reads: CASSERRGNEQFF. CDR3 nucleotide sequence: TGTGCCAGCAGCGAGCGGAGGGGCAATGAGCAGTTCTTC.

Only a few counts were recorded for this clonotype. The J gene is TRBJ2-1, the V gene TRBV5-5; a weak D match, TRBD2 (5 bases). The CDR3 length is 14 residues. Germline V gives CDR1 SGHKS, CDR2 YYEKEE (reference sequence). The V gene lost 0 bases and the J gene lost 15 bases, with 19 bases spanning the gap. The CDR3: CASSLAGIAAVGFF. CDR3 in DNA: TGTGCCAGCAGCTTGGCCGGGATCGCGGCGGTGGGGTTCTTC. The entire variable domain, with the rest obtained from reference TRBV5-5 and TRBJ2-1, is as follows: DAGVTQSPTHLIKTRGQQVTLRCSPISGHKSVSWYQQVLGQGPQFIFQYYEKEERGRGNFPDRFSARQFPNYSSELNVNALLLGDSALYLCASSLAGIAAVGFFGPGTRLTVL.

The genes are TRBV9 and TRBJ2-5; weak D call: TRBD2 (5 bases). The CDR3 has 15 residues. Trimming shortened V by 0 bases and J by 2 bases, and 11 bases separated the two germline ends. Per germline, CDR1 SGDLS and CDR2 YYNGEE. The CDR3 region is CASSVGLSEQETQYF. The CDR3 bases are TGTGCCAGCAGCGTAGGTCTTAGCGAACAAGAGACCCAGTACTTC.

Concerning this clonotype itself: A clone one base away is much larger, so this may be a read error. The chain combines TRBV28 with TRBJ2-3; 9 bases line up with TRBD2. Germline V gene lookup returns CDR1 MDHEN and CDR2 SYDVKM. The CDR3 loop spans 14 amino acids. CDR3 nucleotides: TGTGCCAGCGGTCTAGCGGGAAGGACAGATACGCGGTATTTT. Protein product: CASGLAGRTDTRYF.

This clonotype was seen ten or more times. CDR3 region: CASSSFPTGPYEQYF. Written as DNA, the CDR3 is TGCGCCAGCAGCTCGTTCCCCACAGGACCCTACGAGCAGTACTTC. V and J are TRBV5-1 and TRBJ2-7; D might be TRBD1 (5 bases). The CDR3 covers 15 residues. Germline loops: CDR1 SGHRS, CDR2 YFSETQ. The germline V and J ends were trimmed by 3 bases and 2 bases, with 15 bases remaining between them.

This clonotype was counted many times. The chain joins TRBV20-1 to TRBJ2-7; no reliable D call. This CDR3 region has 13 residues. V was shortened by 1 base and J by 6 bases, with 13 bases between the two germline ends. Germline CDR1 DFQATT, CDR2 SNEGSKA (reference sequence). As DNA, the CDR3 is TGCAGTGCTAGAGGCCTAGTTCCGAGCGAGCAGTACTTC. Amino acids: CSARGLVPSEQYF.

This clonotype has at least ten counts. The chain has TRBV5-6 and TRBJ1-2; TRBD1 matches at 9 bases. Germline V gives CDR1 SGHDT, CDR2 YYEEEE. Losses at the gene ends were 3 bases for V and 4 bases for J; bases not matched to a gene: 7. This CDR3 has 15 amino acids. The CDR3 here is CASSYWDRDSYGYTF. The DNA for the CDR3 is TGTGCCAGCAGCTATTGGGACAGGGACAGCTATGGCTACACCTTC.

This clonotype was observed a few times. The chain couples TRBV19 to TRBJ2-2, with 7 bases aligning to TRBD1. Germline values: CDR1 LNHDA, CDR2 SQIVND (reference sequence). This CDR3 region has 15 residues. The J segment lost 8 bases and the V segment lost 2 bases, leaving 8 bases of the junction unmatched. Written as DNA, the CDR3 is TGTGCCAGTAGTATACAAGACAGGGTGGCAGGGGAGCTGTTTTTT. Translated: CASSIQDRVAGELFF.

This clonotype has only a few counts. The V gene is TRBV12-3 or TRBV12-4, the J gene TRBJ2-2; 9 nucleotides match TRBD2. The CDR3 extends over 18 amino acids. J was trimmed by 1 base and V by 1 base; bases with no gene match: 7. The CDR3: CASSLELAGTMNTGELFF. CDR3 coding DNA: TGTGCCAGCAGTTTAGAACTAGCGGGCACAATGAACACCGGGGAGCTGTTTTTT.

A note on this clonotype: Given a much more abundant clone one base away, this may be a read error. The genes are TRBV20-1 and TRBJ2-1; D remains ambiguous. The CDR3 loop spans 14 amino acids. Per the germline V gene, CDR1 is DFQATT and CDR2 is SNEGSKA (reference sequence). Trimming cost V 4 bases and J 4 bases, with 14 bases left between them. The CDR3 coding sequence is TGCAGTGCTACCCCCTTCGTTCCTTACAATGAGCAGTTCTTC. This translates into CSATPFVPYNEQFF.

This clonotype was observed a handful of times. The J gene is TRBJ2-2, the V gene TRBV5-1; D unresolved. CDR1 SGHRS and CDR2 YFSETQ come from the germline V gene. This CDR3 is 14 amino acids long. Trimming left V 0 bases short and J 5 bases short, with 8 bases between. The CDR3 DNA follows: TGCGCCAGCAGCTTGGATGGCGGAACCGGGGAGCTGTTTTTT. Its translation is CASSLDGGTGELFF.

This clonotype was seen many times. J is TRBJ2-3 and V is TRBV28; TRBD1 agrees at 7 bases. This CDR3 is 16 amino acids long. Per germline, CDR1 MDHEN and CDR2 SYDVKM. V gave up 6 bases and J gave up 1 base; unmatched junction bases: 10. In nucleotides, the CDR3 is TGTGCCAGCAGCGCCGACAGGGCGCGGCGCACAGATACGCAGTATTTT. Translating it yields CASSADRARRTDTQYF.

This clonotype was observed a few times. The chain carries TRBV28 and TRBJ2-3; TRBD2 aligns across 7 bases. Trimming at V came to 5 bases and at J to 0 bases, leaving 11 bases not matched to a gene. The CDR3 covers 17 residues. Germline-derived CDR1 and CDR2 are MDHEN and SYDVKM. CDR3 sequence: CASSPGLGPTSTDTQYF. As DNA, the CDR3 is TGTGCCAGCAGTCCAGGACTAGGTCCTACTAGCACAGATACGCAGTATTTT.

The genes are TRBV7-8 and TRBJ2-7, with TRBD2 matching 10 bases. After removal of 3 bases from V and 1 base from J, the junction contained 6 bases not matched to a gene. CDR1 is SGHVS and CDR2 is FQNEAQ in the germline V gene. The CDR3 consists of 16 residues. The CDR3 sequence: CASSFSGRLQSYEQYF. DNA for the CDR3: TGTGCCAGCAGCTTTAGCGGGAGGTTGCAATCCTACGAGCAGTACTTC.

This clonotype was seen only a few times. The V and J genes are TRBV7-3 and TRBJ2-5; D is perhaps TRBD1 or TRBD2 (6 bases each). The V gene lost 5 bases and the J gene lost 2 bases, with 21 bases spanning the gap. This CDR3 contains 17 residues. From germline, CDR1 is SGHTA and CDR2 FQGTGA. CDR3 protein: CASSPRVGGFGQETQYF. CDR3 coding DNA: TGTGCCAGCAGCCCAAGGGTGGGGGGCTTCGGGCAAGAGACCCAGTACTTC.

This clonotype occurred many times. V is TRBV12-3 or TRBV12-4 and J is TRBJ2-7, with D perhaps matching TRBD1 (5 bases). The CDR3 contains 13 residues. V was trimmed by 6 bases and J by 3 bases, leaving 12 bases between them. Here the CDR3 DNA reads TGTGCCAGCAGCAGGGCAGCCGGCTACGAGCAGTACTTC. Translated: CASSRAAGYEQYF.

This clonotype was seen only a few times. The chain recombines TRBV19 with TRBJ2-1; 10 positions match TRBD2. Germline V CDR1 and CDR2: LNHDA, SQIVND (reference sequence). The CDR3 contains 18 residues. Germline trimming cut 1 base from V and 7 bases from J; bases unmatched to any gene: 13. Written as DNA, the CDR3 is TGTGCCAGTAGTATAGCCCACAAAGGAGCGGGAGGGCTTAATGAGCAGTTCTTC. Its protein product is CASSIAHKGAGGLNEQFF.

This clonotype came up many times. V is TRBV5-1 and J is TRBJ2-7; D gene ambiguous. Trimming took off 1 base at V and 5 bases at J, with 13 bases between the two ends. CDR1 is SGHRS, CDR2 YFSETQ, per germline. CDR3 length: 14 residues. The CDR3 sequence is CASSLIGPPDEQYF. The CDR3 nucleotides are TGCGCCAGCAGCTTGATCGGGCCCCCAGACGAGCAGTACTTC.

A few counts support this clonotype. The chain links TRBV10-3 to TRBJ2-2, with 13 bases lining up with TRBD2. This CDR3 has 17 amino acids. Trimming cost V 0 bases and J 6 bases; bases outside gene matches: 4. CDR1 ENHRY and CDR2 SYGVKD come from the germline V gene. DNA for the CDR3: TGTGCCATCAGTGAGTCCGTCGGACTAGCGGGAGCCGGGGAGCTGTTTTTT. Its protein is CAISESVGLAGAGELFF.

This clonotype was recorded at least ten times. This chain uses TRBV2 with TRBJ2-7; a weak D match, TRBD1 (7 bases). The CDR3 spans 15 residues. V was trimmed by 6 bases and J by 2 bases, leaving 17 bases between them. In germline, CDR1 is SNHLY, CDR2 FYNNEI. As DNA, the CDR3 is TGTGCCAGCAGCTCATCAGGGGGGCAAACCTACGAGCAGTACTTC. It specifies CASSSSGGQTYEQYF.